The entry below describes one T cell receptor (beta chain). The data were obtained in a study of blood T cell repertoires in COVID-19. For the study at large: Spain, Italy and the United States supplied samples that represented acute and convalescent COVID-19. Nucleic acid was either cDNA or gDNA, and it came from T cells, B-cell-depleted T cells, or PBMCs.

Sequenced by immunoSEQ multiplex PCR; TCRdb stores in-frame clones only, minus some. The sample has approximately 500,000 clones; roughly nine tenths are singletons. With V trimmed by 5 bases and J by 4 bases, 5 bases remained unmatched. Germline V gene data show CDR1 as SGHVS and CDR2 as FNYEAQ. This CDR3 comprises 14 residues. The J gene is TRBJ1-3, the V gene TRBV7-6; 7 bases agree with TRBD1. The sample was peripheral blood. The receptor comes from a woman in her 50s with COVID-19, enrolled during active disease. This CDR3 is CASSPGQEGNTIYF. The CDR3 nucleotides are TGTGCCAGCAGCCCCGGACAGGAAGGAAACACCATATATTTT.